The 25 T cell receptor beta chains presented below share a single source sample, sequenced in a study of blood T cell repertoires in COVID-19. TCRdb's table, derived via immunoSEQ multiplex PCR, lists solely in-frame clones and lacks some. The sample carries roughly 330,000 clones, 80% to 90% recorded once. Material: PBMCs or T cells enriched from blood (not recorded which). These receptor sequences come from a woman under 40 who had recovered from COVID-19.

The chain links TRBV29-1 to TRBJ2-1; TRBD2 might be the D (6 bases). The CDR3 extends over 11 amino acids. Trimming shortened V by 6 bases and J by 10 bases, and 13 bases separated the two germline ends. Germline V gene lookup returns CDR1 SQVTM and CDR2 ANQGSEA. CDR3 nucleotide sequence: TGCAGCGTAGCGGGTCTCCTCGAGCAGTTCTTC. Translating it yields CSVAGLLEQFF.

The V gene is TRBV11-1, the J gene TRBJ1-4; 9 nucleotides align to TRBD1. This CDR3 region has 15 residues. Germline values: CDR1 SGHAT, CDR2 FQDESV (reference sequence). Trimming took 3 bases from V and 7 from J; bases not matched to a gene: 6. CDR3 sequence reads: CASSFGQGPGEKLFF. CDR3 DNA: TGTGCCAGCAGCTTTGGACAGGGGCCGGGTGAAAAACTGTTTTTT.

The rearrangement uses TRBV2 and TRBJ1-5; D remains unclear. CDR1 is SNHLY, CDR2 FYNNEI, per germline. V was cut by 2 bases and J by 4 bases, with 12 bases left in between. The CDR3 covers 15 residues. CDR3 DNA sequence: TGTGCCAGCAGTGAATCCAACTCGCGAAATCAGCCCCAGCATTTT. It yields the protein CASSESNSRNQPQHF. Together with reference TRBV2 and TRBJ1-5, the CDR3 gives the full variable domain: EPEVTQTPSHQVTQMGQEVILRCVPISNHLYFYWYRQILGQKVEFLVSFYNNEISEKSEIFDDQFSVERPDGSNFTLKIRSTKLEDSAMYFCASSESNSRNQPQHFGDGTRLSIL.

The chain carries TRBV25-1 and TRBJ1-2; 7 nucleotides line up with TRBD1. CDR1 and CDR2 (germline): MGHDK, SYGVNS. V was clipped by 3 bases and J by 7 bases; unmatched bases: 14. The CDR3 extends over 16 amino acids. CDR3 bases: TGTGCCAGCAGTGACACCACTCAGGGGGATGCGCTTGGCTACACCTTC. Residues: CASSDTTQGDALGYTF.

This rearrangement joins TRBV28 to TRBJ2-7; the D is unclear. This CDR3 comprises 14 residues. V dropped 5 bases and J dropped 3 bases, with 14 bases sitting between them. CDR1 is MDHEN, CDR2 SYDVKM, per germline. The CDR3 DNA is TGTGCCAGCAGTCCCCCCATGGGCCGCTACGAGCAGTACTTC. Amino acids: CASSPPMGRYEQYF.

The chain links TRBV9 to TRBJ2-3; weak D call: TRBD2 (6 bases). The CDR3 runs to 15 residues. Deletions cut 4 bases from V and 7 bases from J, with 19 bases between. CDR1 and CDR2 from the germline V gene are SGDLS and YYNGEE. The CDR3 DNA follows: TGTGCCAGCAGCCCCCAGCAGACTAGTGGCTATACGCAGTATTTT. As protein: CASSPQQTSGYTQYF.

The V call is TRBV10-3, the J call TRBJ1-1; 8 bases match TRBD1. From germline, CDR1 is ENHRY and CDR2 SYGVKD. The junction had 7 bases not matched to a gene; V was cut back by 8 bases and J by 5 bases. This CDR3 is 13 amino acids long. In DNA, the CDR3 is TGTGCCATCCTTGGACAGGGTAAGACTGAAGCTTTCTTT. Protein product: CAILGQGKTEAFF.

The J gene is TRBJ2-1, the V gene TRBV6-2 or TRBV6-3; 10 nucleotides match TRBD2. CDR1 is MNHEY, CDR2 SVGEGT, per germline. This CDR3 comprises 15 residues. The ends lost 5 bases at V and 8 bases at J; junction bases unmatched: 9. CDR3 nucleotide sequence: TGTGCCAGCAGTCGGAGCGGGGGGGCCTCGGATGAGCAGTTCTTC. It specifies CASSRSGGASDEQFF.

This clone was observed a few times. The chain joins TRBV18 to TRBJ1-2; TRBD1 might be the D (6 bases). V shed 1 base and J shed 0 bases, with 9 bases lying between them. CDR1 is KGHSH and CDR2 is LQKENI in the germline V gene. CDR3 length: 15 residues. The CDR3 coding sequence is TGTGCCAGCTCACCACTTCAGGGGTCTAACTATGGCTACACCTTC. Translating it yields CASSPLQGSNYGYTF.

This clone showed up just a few times. V is TRBV30 and J is TRBJ1-2; D is ambiguous. The length of the CDR3 is 13 residues. The V end lost 0 bases, the J end lost 1 base, and 6 bases lay between the germline ends. In germline, CDR1 is GTSNPN, CDR2 SVGIG (reference sequence). The CDR3 loop is CAWSVLINYGYTF. CDR3 nucleotide sequence: TGTGCCTGGAGTGTACTCATTAACTATGGCTACACCTTC.

CDR3 sequence (DNA): TGTGCCAGCAGTTACGATTATGGCCGGGGAGGCTACACCTTC. Translated, it gives CASSYDYGRGGYTF. The chain employs TRBV6-5 and TRBJ1-2; D remains ambiguous. The germline V gene encodes CDR1 MNHEY and CDR2 SVGAGI. The CDR3 is made up of 14 amino acids. V lost 2 bases to trimming and J lost 8 bases, with 15 bases between them.

DNA for the CDR3: TGCAGCGTAGCACGCACAGCGGGGAATGAGCAGTTCTTC. This gives the protein CSVARTAGNEQFF. This chain joins TRBV29-1 and TRBJ2-1; 7 nucleotides agree with TRBD2. This CDR3 region has 13 residues. The V segment lost 6 bases and the J segment 7 bases; nucleotides outside the gene matches: 9. The germline gives CDR1 SQVTM, CDR2 ANQGSEA.

The CDR3 loop is CASSARGRGTDTQYF. The CDR3 DNA reads TGTGCCAGCAGCGCGAGGGGGCGGGGCACAGATACGCAGTATTTT. The chain employs TRBV7-9 and TRBJ2-3, with 7 bases that match TRBD1. V lost 5 bases, J lost 1 base, and 6 bases stayed unmatched. The CDR3 is made up of 15 amino acids. The V gene's germline CDR1 is SEHNR and CDR2 FQNEAQ (reference sequence).

This clone was seen only a few times. The chain combines TRBV5-1 with TRBJ2-7; D gene unclear. CDR1 is SGHRS, CDR2 YFSETQ, per germline. This CDR3 has 13 residues. V was clipped by 3 bases and J by 0 bases, with 7 bases between them. In nucleotides, the CDR3 is TGCGCCAGCAGCTCGAGGAGCTCCTACGAGCAGTACTTC. This translates into CASSSRSSYEQYF.

The rearrangement joins TRBV6-4 to TRBJ2-2; TRBD2 aligns across 10 bases. The junction had 5 bases not matched to a gene; V was cut back by 0 bases and J by 4 bases. Germline V gene sequence: CDR1 MRHNA, CDR2 SNTAGT. The CDR3 extends over 17 amino acids. The CDR3 nucleotides are TGTGCCAGCAGTGACTCGGGGCTAGCGGGAGCCACCGGGGAGCTGTTTTTT. This encodes CASSDSGLAGATGELFF.

V and J are TRBV21-1 and TRBJ2-2; the table calls TRBD1, which could not be checked here. TRBV21-1 is recorded as a pseudogene. The length of the CDR3 is 19 residues. CDR3 in DNA: TGTGCCAGCAGCAAAGTTTTTCAAACCGGACAGGGGGTCACCGGGGAGCTGTTTTTT. This translates into CASSKVFQTGQGVTGELFF.

The chain links TRBV2 to TRBJ1-1; TRBD1 is a possible D gene (6 bases). Germline CDR1 SNHLY, CDR2 FYNNEI. There are 14 residues in the CDR3. Trimming took off 1 base at V and 4 bases at J, with 10 bases between the two ends. The CDR3 is CASSEVIGGTEAFF. The CDR3 bases are TGTGCCAGCAGTGAAGTGATAGGGGGCACTGAAGCTTTCTTT.

The chain carries TRBV12-3 or TRBV12-4 and TRBJ2-4; 12 nucleotides align to TRBD1. The CDR3 runs to 12 residues. V shed 3 bases and J 12 bases; nucleotides not matched to a gene: 0. The CDR3 here is CASSLGQGAQYF. CDR3 bases: TGTGCCAGCAGTTTGGGACAGGGGGCTCAGTACTTC.

This clone was recorded at least ten times. The gene calls are TRBV10-1 and TRBJ1-2; D perhaps matches TRBD1 (6 bases). The germline gives CDR1 WNHNN, CDR2 SYGVQD (reference sequence). V was trimmed by 3 bases and J by 1 base, leaving 9 bases between them. The CDR3 covers 14 residues. The CDR3 reads CASSEEQGNYGYTF. The CDR3 nucleotides read TGCGCCAGCAGTGAAGAACAGGGTAACTATGGCTACACCTTC.

The chain is built from TRBV5-6 and TRBJ2-3, with 9 bases that match TRBD2. The junction had 8 bases not matched to a gene; V was cut back by 0 bases and J by 3 bases. Germline assignment: CDR1 SGHDT and CDR2 YYEEEE. The length of the CDR3 is 17 residues. CDR3 DNA sequence: TGTGCCAGCAGCTTGGAGCAGGGCGGGGGGGCTACAGATACGCAGTATTTT. Its protein is CASSLEQGGGATDTQYF.

The V call is TRBV7-2, the J call TRBJ1-3; the match to TRBD1 covers 10 bases. The J segment lost 3 bases and the V segment lost 5 bases, leaving 7 bases of the junction unmatched. Germline V gives CDR1 SGHTA, CDR2 FQGNSA. The CDR3 has 16 amino acids. In DNA form, the CDR3 reads TGTGCCAGCAGCAGAACCGGGACAGGGGTTGGAAACACCATATATTTT. Protein product: CASSRTGTGVGNTIYF. Variable domain in full (rest from reference TRBV7-2 and TRBJ1-3): GAGVSQSPSNKVTEKGKDVELRCDPISGHTALYWYRQSLGQGLEFLIYFQGNSAPDKSGLPSDRFSAERTGGSVSTLTIQRTQQEDSAVYLCASSRTGTGVGNTIYFGEGSWLTVV.

The chain recombines TRBV28 with TRBJ2-5; D call uncertain. Germline V CDR1 and CDR2: MDHEN, SYDVKM. The V and J ends lost 5 bases and 2 bases respectively, with 3 bases between them. This CDR3 is built from 11 residues. The CDR3 region has the DNA TGTGCCAGCAGTCTACAAGAGACCCAGTACTTC. This gives the protein CASSLQETQYF. Drawing the rest from reference TRBV28 and TRBJ2-5, the complete variable domain is DVKVTQSSRYLVKRTGEKVFLECVQDMDHENMFWYRQDPGLGLRLIYFSYDVKMKEKGDIPEGYSVSREKKERFSLILESASTNQTSMYLCASSLQETQYFGPGTRLLVL.

In DNA, the CDR3 is TGTGCCAGCAGTCCTACAGGGGGGGGCCTGGGCTACACCTTC. Translation gives CASSPTGGGLGYTF. The chain combines TRBV27 with TRBJ1-2, with 8 bases identical to TRBD1. Looked up from germline, CDR1 is MNHEY and CDR2 is SMNVEV (reference sequence). This CDR3 spans 14 amino acids. The ends lost 5 bases at V and 8 bases at J; junction bases unmatched: 10.

This clone has a single count. Here the CDR3 reads CASSLEAGTGTYEQYF. CDR3 bases: TGTGCCAGCAGCTTAGAGGCAGGGACAGGGACCTACGAGCAGTACTTC. The J gene is TRBJ2-7, the V gene TRBV13; 9 bases align to TRBD1. The V and J ends lost 1 base and 2 bases, in that order; junction bases with no gene match: 6. Germline CDR1 reads PRHDT; CDR2 reads FYEKMQ (reference sequence). CDR3 length: 16 residues.

The rearrangement uses TRBV6-1 and TRBJ1-2, with D maybe TRBD1 (5 bases). V shed 1 base and J shed 10 bases, with 13 bases lying between them. This CDR3 has 13 amino acids. CDR1 MNHNS and CDR2 SASEGT come from the germline V gene. The CDR3 loop is CASSEVRQSYYTF. The CDR3 DNA sequence: TGTGCCAGCAGTGAAGTGAGACAGAGTTACTACACCTTC.